A few counts support the clone carrying this TCR beta chain. The antigen remains undetermined. Predating any ophthalmopathy symptoms, the blood sample was taken at first hyperthyroidism diagnosis. Each 10 ml fresh peripheral blood draw supplied the PBMCs. This sample is part of a study of T cells in Graves' hyperthyroidism and ophthalmopathy. General study results and limits: The model anticipated ophthalmopathy a median approximately 6.5 months pre-onset. Most thyroid clonotypes that were expanded above 0.001 also turned up in blood.

The source material, RNA transcripts, was used to amplify TCR beta CDR3 regions. Initially, a first-round RT-PCR of the TCR CDR3 employed the HTBI primer set. Each CDR3 protein gets one entry after TCRdb re-called the multiplex PCR reads with MiXCR. The data contain about 360,000 distinct CDR3 sequences, 15% to 19% of them singletons. With V trimmed by 6 bases and J by 0 bases, 13 bases remained unmatched. Germline CDR1 and CDR2: MNHNS and SASEGT. The CDR3 runs 17 residues. This chain joins TRBV6-1 and TRBJ1-2; 7 bases map to TRBD1. Sequenced input: blood. The clonotype was recovered from a woman between 18 and 30 years old with Graves' hyperthyroidism that later progressed to Graves' ophthalmopathy. CDR3 sequence: CASRPTGTPFPNYGYTF. The CDR3, as DNA: TGTGCCAGCAGACCGACAGGGACCCCCTTTCCTAACTATGGCTACACCTTC.